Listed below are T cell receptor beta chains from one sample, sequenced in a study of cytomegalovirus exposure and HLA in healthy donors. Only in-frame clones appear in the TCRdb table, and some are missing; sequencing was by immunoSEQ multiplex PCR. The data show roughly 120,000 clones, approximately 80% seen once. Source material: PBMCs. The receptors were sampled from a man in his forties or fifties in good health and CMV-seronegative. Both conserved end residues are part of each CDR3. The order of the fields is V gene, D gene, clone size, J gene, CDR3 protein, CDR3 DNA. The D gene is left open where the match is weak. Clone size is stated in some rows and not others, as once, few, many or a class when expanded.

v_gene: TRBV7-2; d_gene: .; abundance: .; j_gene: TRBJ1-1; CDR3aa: CASNLWSGMNTEAFF; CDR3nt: TGTGCCAGCAACCTATGGAGCGGAATGAACACTGAAGCTTTCTTT
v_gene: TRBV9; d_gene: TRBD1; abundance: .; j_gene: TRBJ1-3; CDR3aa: CASSPWDRASGNTIYF; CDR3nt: TGTGCCAGCAGCCCCTGGGACAGAGCCTCTGGAAACACCATATATTTT
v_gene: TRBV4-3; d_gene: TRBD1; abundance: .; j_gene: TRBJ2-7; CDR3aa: CASSQVWGQPYEQYF; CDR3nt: TGCGCCAGCAGCCAAGTTTGGGGACAGCCCTACGAGCAGTACTTC
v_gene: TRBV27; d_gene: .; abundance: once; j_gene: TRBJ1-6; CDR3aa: CASRLDSYSPLHF; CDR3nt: TGTGCCAGCAGGTTGGACAGTTACTCACCCCTCCACTTT
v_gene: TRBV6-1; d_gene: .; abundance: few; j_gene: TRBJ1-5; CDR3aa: CASSESIQPQHF; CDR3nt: TGTGCCAGCAGTGAATCCATTCAGCCCCAGCATTTT
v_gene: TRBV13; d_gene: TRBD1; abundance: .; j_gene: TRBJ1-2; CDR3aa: CASSLSDRGNNYGYTF; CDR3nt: TGTGCCAGCAGCTTATCGGACAGGGGGAATAACTATGGCTACACCTTC
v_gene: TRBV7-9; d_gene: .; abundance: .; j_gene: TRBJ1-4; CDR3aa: CASSLGGVNEKLFF; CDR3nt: TGTGCCAGCAGCTTGGGGGGGGTTAATGAAAAACTGTTTTTT
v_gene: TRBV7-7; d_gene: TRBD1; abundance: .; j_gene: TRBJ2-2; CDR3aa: CASSTGTAHGELFF; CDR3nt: TGTGCTAGCAGCACGGGGACAGCCCACGGGGAGCTGTTTTTT
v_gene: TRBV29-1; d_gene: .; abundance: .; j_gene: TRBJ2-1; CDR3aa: CSKIGGTYNEQFF; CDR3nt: TGCAGCAAAATTGGCGGCACCTACAATGAGCAGTTCTTC
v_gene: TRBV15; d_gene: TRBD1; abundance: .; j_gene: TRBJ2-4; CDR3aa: CATSRESTGVGNIQYF; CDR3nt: TGTGCCACCAGCAGGGAAAGCACAGGGGTCGGGAACATTCAGTACTTC
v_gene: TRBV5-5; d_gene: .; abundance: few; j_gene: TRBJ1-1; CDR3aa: CASSSIHRVTEAFF; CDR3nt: TGTGCCAGCAGCTCTATACACAGGGTCACTGAAGCTTTCTTT
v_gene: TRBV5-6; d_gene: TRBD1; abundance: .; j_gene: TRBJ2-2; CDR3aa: CASSLEIRDRATGELFF; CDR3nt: TGTGCCAGCAGCTTGGAAATTCGGGACAGAGCCACCGGGGAGCTGTTTTTT
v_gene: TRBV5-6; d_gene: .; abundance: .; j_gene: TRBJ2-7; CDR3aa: CASSEQDTYYEQYF; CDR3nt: TGTGCCAGCAGCGAACAGGACACCTACTACGAGCAGTACTTC
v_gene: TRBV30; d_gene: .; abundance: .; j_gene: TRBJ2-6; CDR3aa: CAWQFGGLGVGANGLTF; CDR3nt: TGTGCCTGGCAATTCGGGGGATTGGGGGTCGGGGCCAACGGCCTGACTTTC
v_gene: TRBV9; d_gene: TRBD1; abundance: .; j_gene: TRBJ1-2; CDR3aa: CASSLDRNYGYTF; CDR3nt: TGTGCCAGCAGCCTGGACAGGAACTATGGCTACACCTTC